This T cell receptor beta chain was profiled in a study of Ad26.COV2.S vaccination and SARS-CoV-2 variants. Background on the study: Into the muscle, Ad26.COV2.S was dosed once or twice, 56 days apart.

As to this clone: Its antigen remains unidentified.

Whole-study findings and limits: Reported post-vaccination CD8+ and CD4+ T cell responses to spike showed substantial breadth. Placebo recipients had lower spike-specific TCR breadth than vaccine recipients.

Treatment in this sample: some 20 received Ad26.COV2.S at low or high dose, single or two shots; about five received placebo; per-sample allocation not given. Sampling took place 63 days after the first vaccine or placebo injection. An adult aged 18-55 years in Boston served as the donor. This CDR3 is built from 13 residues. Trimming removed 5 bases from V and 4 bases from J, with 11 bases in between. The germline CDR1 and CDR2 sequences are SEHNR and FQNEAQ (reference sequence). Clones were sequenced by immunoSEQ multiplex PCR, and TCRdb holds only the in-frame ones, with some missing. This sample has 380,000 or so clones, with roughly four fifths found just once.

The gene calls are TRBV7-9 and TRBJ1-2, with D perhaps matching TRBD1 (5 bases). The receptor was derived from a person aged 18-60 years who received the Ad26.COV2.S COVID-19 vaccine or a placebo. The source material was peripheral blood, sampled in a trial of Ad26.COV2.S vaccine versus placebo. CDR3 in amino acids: CASSKGPGYGYTF. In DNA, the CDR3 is TGTGCCAGCAGCAAGGGACCTGGCTATGGCTACACCTTC.